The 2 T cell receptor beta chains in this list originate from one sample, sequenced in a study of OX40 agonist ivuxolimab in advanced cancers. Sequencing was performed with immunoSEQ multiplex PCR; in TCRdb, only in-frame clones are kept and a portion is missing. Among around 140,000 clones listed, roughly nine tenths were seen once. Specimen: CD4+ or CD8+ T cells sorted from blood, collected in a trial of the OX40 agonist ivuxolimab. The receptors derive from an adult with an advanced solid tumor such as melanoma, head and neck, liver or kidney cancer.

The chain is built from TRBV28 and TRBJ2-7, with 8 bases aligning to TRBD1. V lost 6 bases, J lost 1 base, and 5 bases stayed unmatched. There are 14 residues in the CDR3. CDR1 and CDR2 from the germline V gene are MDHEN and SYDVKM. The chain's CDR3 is CASRGTGQSYEQYF. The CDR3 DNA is TGTGCCAGCAGAGGGACAGGACAATCCTACGAGCAGTACTTC. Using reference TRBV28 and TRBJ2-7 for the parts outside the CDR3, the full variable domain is DVKVTQSSRYLVKRTGEKVFLECVQDMDHENMFWYRQDPGLGLRLIYFSYDVKMKEKGDIPEGYSVSREKKERFSLILESASTNQTSMYLCASRGTGQSYEQYFGPGTRLTVT.

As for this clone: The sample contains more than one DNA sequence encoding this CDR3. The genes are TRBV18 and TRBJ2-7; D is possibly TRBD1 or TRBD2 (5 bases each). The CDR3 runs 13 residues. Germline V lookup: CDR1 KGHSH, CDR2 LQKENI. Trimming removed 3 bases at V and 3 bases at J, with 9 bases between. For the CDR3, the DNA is TGTGCCAGCTCACCGGCAGGGAGCTACGAGCAGTACTTC. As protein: CASSPAGSYEQYF.